A selection of T cell receptor beta chains follows, all from one sample in a study of blood T cell repertoires in COVID-19. Produced via immunoSEQ multiplex PCR; TCRdb's table is partial and in-frame only. The top ten clones hold about 2.2% of a sample with some 100,000 clones, 80% to 95% of them seen once. The sequenced sample consisted of peripheral blood. Source of these receptors: a man aged 45 to 65 with active COVID-19. The CDR3 runs from the conserved cysteine through the conserved F or W. Each record gives: CDR3 DNA, CDR3 protein, V gene, clone size, D gene, J gene. The D gene is left open where the match is weak. Size is stated for part of the rows, as once, few or many counts, or as a class when the clone is expanded.

cdr3_nt: TGTGCCACTAAGCGGGAGAGAAAGGCAGAGACCCAGTACTTC; cdr3_aa: CATKRERKAETQYF; v_call: TRBV2; clone_size: .; d_call: TRBD2; j_call: TRBJ2-5
cdr3_nt: TGTGCCAGTAGTATCTACCTTACGGCGAACACCGGGGAGCTGTTTTTT; cdr3_aa: CASSIYLTANTGELFF; v_call: TRBV19; clone_size: .; d_call: .; j_call: TRBJ2-2
cdr3_nt: TGTGCCAGCAGCCTCGGACAGGGGGCCGGTCAGCCCCAGCATTTT; cdr3_aa: CASSLGQGAGQPQHF; v_call: TRBV3-1/TRBV3-2; clone_size: .; d_call: TRBD1; j_call: TRBJ1-5
cdr3_nt: TGTGCCAGCAGCCGATCCGGGACTAGCGGGAGTGATGAGCAGTTCTTC; cdr3_aa: CASSRSGTSGSDEQFF; v_call: TRBV4-2; clone_size: .; d_call: TRBD2; j_call: TRBJ2-1
cdr3_nt: TGTGCCAGCAGTGAAGTTCCCGGACAGTCTAATGAAAAACTGTTTTTT; cdr3_aa: CASSEVPGQSNEKLFF; v_call: TRBV6-1; clone_size: .; d_call: .; j_call: TRBJ1-4
cdr3_nt: TGTGCCAGCAGTTACTCAGGGGGTTATGGCTACACCTTC; cdr3_aa: CASSYSGGYGYTF; v_call: TRBV6-5; clone_size: .; d_call: .; j_call: TRBJ1-2
cdr3_nt: TGTGCCAGTAGTATTGTAGGGGGCGCAGATACGCAGTATTTT; cdr3_aa: CASSIVGGADTQYF; v_call: TRBV19; clone_size: .; d_call: TRBD1; j_call: TRBJ2-3
cdr3_nt: TGTGCCAGCAGCTTACTGCGGGGGGGCTTCCAATCCGAGCAGTACTTC; cdr3_aa: CASSLLRGGFQSEQYF; v_call: TRBV11-1; clone_size: .; d_call: TRBD2; j_call: TRBJ2-7
cdr3_nt: TGCGCCAGCAGCCAAGAAGCGGGGGTCTCCACTGAAGCTTTCTTT; cdr3_aa: CASSQEAGVSTEAFF; v_call: TRBV4-1; clone_size: .; d_call: .; j_call: TRBJ1-1
cdr3_nt: TGTGCCAGCAGCTTAGCTAGCGGGGAGTACAATGAGCAGTTCTTC; cdr3_aa: CASSLASGEYNEQFF; v_call: TRBV7-3; clone_size: .; d_call: TRBD2; j_call: TRBJ2-1
cdr3_nt: TGTGCCAGTAGTATCGGGACTAGAGGTGGCAATGAGCAGTTCTTC; cdr3_aa: CASSIGTRGGNEQFF; v_call: TRBV19; clone_size: .; d_call: TRBD2; j_call: TRBJ2-1
cdr3_nt: TGTGCCAGCAGCTTAGCCGGAGATCTCTATGGCTACACCTTC; cdr3_aa: CASSLAGDLYGYTF; v_call: TRBV11-3; clone_size: .; d_call: .; j_call: TRBJ1-2
cdr3_nt: TGTGCCAGCAGTTGGTGGGAGGGGAGCTCCTACAATGAGCAGTTCTTC; cdr3_aa: CASSWWEGSSYNEQFF; v_call: TRBV27; clone_size: .; d_call: TRBD2; j_call: TRBJ2-1
cdr3_nt: TGTGCCAGCAGCCGCTACGTTGGGGCCCTAGAAGAGACCCAGTACTTC; cdr3_aa: CASSRYVGALEETQYF; v_call: TRBV14; clone_size: .; d_call: .; j_call: TRBJ2-5
cdr3_nt: TGTGCCAGCAGCCCCCAGGGGGGCACTGAAGCTTTCTTT; cdr3_aa: CASSPQGGTEAFF; v_call: TRBV12-3/TRBV12-4; clone_size: .; d_call: TRBD1; j_call: TRBJ1-1
cdr3_nt: TGTGCTGTAGGTAGCAGCACAGATACGCAGTATTTT; cdr3_aa: CAVGSSTDTQYF; v_call: TRBV3-1/TRBV3-2; clone_size: .; d_call: .; j_call: TRBJ2-3
cdr3_nt: TGCGCCAGCAGCTTGGGGCAGGTCTATGGCTACACCTTC; cdr3_aa: CASSLGQVYGYTF; v_call: TRBV5-1; clone_size: .; d_call: .; j_call: TRBJ1-2
cdr3_nt: TGCGCCAGCAGCCCCGGTCGGTACGGTGATTCACCCCTCCACTTT; cdr3_aa: CASSPGRYGDSPLHF; v_call: TRBV5-1; clone_size: .; d_call: .; j_call: TRBJ1-6
cdr3_nt: TGTGCCAGCAGTAGGACAGGGACTGGAAACACCATATATTTT; cdr3_aa: CASSRTGTGNTIYF; v_call: TRBV6-5; clone_size: .; d_call: TRBD1; j_call: TRBJ1-3
cdr3_nt: TGTGCCAGCAGTGACCCAGGGGACAGAGTCTATGGCTACACCTTC; cdr3_aa: CASSDPGDRVYGYTF; v_call: TRBV6-2/TRBV6-3; clone_size: .; d_call: TRBD1; j_call: TRBJ1-2
cdr3_nt: TGTGCCAGCAGCATAACAGGGGGCGCTGGAAACACCATATATTTT; cdr3_aa: CASSITGGAGNTIYF; v_call: TRBV11-2; clone_size: .; d_call: TRBD1; j_call: TRBJ1-3
cdr3_nt: TGCAGCGCCGTAGGGACAGGGAACACTGAAGCTTTCTTT; cdr3_aa: CSAVGTGNTEAFF; v_call: TRBV29-1; clone_size: .; d_call: TRBD1; j_call: TRBJ1-1
cdr3_nt: TGTGCCAGCATCATAGCCGGGACAGCTTTCGAGCAGTACTTC; cdr3_aa: CASIIAGTAFEQYF; v_call: TRBV6-5; clone_size: .; d_call: TRBD1; j_call: TRBJ2-7
cdr3_nt: TGTGCCAGTAGTAGACTAGCGGGGGGCGACGCCTCCTACAATGAGCAGTTCTTC; cdr3_aa: CASSRLAGGDASYNEQFF; v_call: TRBV19; clone_size: .; d_call: TRBD2; j_call: TRBJ2-1
cdr3_nt: TGCGCCACCGATAGCCGGGGTAACTATGGCTACACCTTC; cdr3_aa: CATDSRGNYGYTF; v_call: TRBV10-1; clone_size: .; d_call: .; j_call: TRBJ1-2
cdr3_nt: TGCGCCAGCAGCTTGAGTACTAGCGGCACAGATACGCAGTATTTT; cdr3_aa: CASSLSTSGTDTQYF; v_call: TRBV5-1; clone_size: .; d_call: TRBD2; j_call: TRBJ2-3
cdr3_nt: TGTGCCAGCAGTAGACTAGCGGGAGGGCTGATTCGTGAGCAGTTCTTC; cdr3_aa: CASSRLAGGLIREQFF; v_call: TRBV2; clone_size: once; d_call: TRBD2; j_call: TRBJ2-1
cdr3_nt: TGTGCCAGCAGTTACAGCCACCTCCAAGAGACCCAGTACTTC; cdr3_aa: CASSYSHLQETQYF; v_call: TRBV6-5; clone_size: .; d_call: .; j_call: TRBJ2-5
cdr3_nt: TGTGCCAGCAGTGGGCCCTTAAGGGGCTCCTATAATTCACCCCTCCACTTT; cdr3_aa: CASSGPLRGSYNSPLHF; v_call: TRBV27; clone_size: once; d_call: .; j_call: TRBJ1-6
cdr3_nt: TGTGCCAGCAGCCCGGAGGCCCTAGCGGACCTCACAGATACGCAGTATTTT; cdr3_aa: CASSPEALADLTDTQYF; v_call: TRBV3-1/TRBV3-2; clone_size: .; d_call: TRBD2; j_call: TRBJ2-3
cdr3_nt: TGTGCCAGCAGCCCCGGCCAGGGGTTGAAAGGAAACACCATATATTTT; cdr3_aa: CASSPGQGLKGNTIYF; v_call: TRBV5-6; clone_size: .; d_call: .; j_call: TRBJ1-3
cdr3_nt: TGCGCCAGCAGCCAAGGGTCAGGTGCTCCAACCGGGACCCAGTACTTC; cdr3_aa: CASSQGSGAPTGTQYF; v_call: TRBV4-1; clone_size: .; d_call: .; j_call: TRBJ2-5
cdr3_nt: TGTGCCAGCAGCTTACGGGGTGAAAAACTGTTTTTT; cdr3_aa: CASSLRGEKLFF; v_call: TRBV5-4; clone_size: once; d_call: .; j_call: TRBJ1-4
cdr3_nt: TGCGCCAGCAGCCAAGCGGCGGGACAGTCCTACGAGCAGTACTTC; cdr3_aa: CASSQAAGQSYEQYF; v_call: TRBV4-1; clone_size: .; d_call: .; j_call: TRBJ2-7
cdr3_nt: TGTGCCAGCAGCGTGGGACAGCGGGGGCAGCCCCAGCATTTT; cdr3_aa: CASSVGQRGQPQHF; v_call: TRBV2; clone_size: .; d_call: TRBD1; j_call: TRBJ1-5
cdr3_nt: TGTGCCAGCTCACCACGTGCACTAGCGGGTCCGAACACCGGGGAGCTGTTTTTT; cdr3_aa: CASSPRALAGPNTGELFF; v_call: TRBV18; clone_size: .; d_call: TRBD2; j_call: TRBJ2-2
cdr3_nt: TGTGCCTGGAGACTAGCGGGAGGGCCCAAAGAGACCCAGTACTTC; cdr3_aa: CAWRLAGGPKETQYF; v_call: TRBV30; clone_size: .; d_call: TRBD2; j_call: TRBJ2-5
cdr3_nt: TGTGCCAGCAGCTTAGGACAGGGGGCTGTAGCGGACCCATACTTC; cdr3_aa: CASSLGQGAVADPYF; v_call: TRBV7-9; clone_size: .; d_call: TRBD1; j_call: TRBJ2-5
cdr3_nt: TGTGCCACCAGTGACGAGGACAGGGGAAATAGCAATCAGCCCCAGCATTTT; cdr3_aa: CATSDEDRGNSNQPQHF; v_call: TRBV24-1; clone_size: .; d_call: TRBD1; j_call: TRBJ1-5
cdr3_nt: TGTGCCAGCAGAGGCTCCGGGACAGGGAGCTACGAGCAGTACTTC; cdr3_aa: CASRGSGTGSYEQYF; v_call: TRBV6-5; clone_size: .; d_call: TRBD1; j_call: TRBJ2-7
cdr3_nt: TGTGCCAGCAGCCACGCGGGGATGCTACGCACAGATACGCAGTATTTT; cdr3_aa: CASSHAGMLRTDTQYF; v_call: TRBV3-1/TRBV3-2; clone_size: .; d_call: .; j_call: TRBJ2-3
cdr3_nt: TGTGCCATCAGTGATGGTCCAGGGCAGCCCCAGCATTTT; cdr3_aa: CAISDGPGQPQHF; v_call: TRBV10-3; clone_size: .; d_call: .; j_call: TRBJ1-5
cdr3_nt: TGTGCCAGCAGTTTAGAGTGGAACACTGAAGCTTTCTTT; cdr3_aa: CASSLEWNTEAFF; v_call: TRBV5-4; clone_size: .; d_call: .; j_call: TRBJ1-1